Below are 9 T cell receptor beta chains sequenced from a single sample in a study of blood T cell repertoires in COVID-19. The data were produced by immunoSEQ multiplex PCR, yet TCRdb's version contains in-frame clones alone and is incomplete. Here the sample spans approximately 81,000 clones, roughly 86% being singletons. Sequencing was performed on peripheral blood. Source of these receptors: a human donor in a cohort sampled during active COVID-19.

The chain is built from TRBV9 and TRBJ1-5; D is perhaps TRBD1 (5 bases). The CDR3 is made up of 15 amino acids. V was shortened by 3 bases and J by 3 bases, with 13 bases between the two germline ends. Per the germline V gene, CDR1 is SGDLS and CDR2 is YYNGEE. CDR3 DNA: TGTGCCAGCAGCGCACTGGGGGGGATCAATCAGCCCCAGCATTTT. Translated, it gives CASSALGGINQPQHF.

V usage is TRBV18 and J usage is TRBJ1-2, with D hard to call. The CDR3 loop spans 12 amino acids. V was pared by 2 bases and J by 5 bases, with 6 bases between. Germline V gives CDR1 KGHSH, CDR2 LQKENI. In nucleotides, the CDR3 is TGTGCCAGCTCACCATCGACTTATGGCTACACCTTC. Protein sequence: CASSPSTYGYTF.

V is TRBV7-2 and J is TRBJ1-1; possibly TRBD1 for D (6 bases). The germline CDR1 and CDR2 sequences are SGHTA and FQGNSA. The CDR3 runs 17 residues. Deletions cut 5 bases from V and 0 bases from J, with 19 bases between. CDR3 sequence (DNA): TGTGCCAGCAGCCGCACGTATGGGGGCGCCTTGAACACTGAAGCTTTCTTT. Amino acid sequence: CASSRTYGGALNTEAFF.

CDR3 DNA: TGTGCCAGCTCACCACGGGACAGCAATGAAAAACTGTTTTTT. Protein product: CASSPRDSNEKLFF. The chain recombines TRBV18 with TRBJ1-4; 7 bases line up with TRBD1. Trimming at V came to 1 base and at J to 5 bases, leaving 1 base not matched to a gene. The CDR3 sequence is 14 residues long. Germline V gene lookup returns CDR1 KGHSH and CDR2 LQKENI.

The CDR3 here is CASSVSTTVQPQHF. For the CDR3, the DNA is TGTGCCAGCAGTGTTAGCACAACTGTTCAGCCCCAGCATTTT. The gene calls are TRBV2 and TRBJ1-5; D is ambiguous. The CDR3 covers 14 residues. Between the trimmed V and J ends, which lost 4 bases and 6 bases, there was a span of 13 bases. Germline lookup yields CDR1 SNHLY and CDR2 FYNNEI. Looking up the rest from reference TRBV2 and TRBJ1-5 gives the full variable domain: EPEVTQTPSHQVTQMGQEVILRCVPISNHLYFYWYRQILGQKVEFLVSFYNNEISEKSEIFDDQFSVERPDGSNFTLKIRSTKLEDSAMYFCASSVSTTVQPQHFGDGTRLSIL.

The rearrangement uses TRBV7-3 and TRBJ2-2; 10 bases are a match to TRBD2. The V gene's germline CDR1 is SGHTA and CDR2 FQGTGA. The CDR3 consists of 17 residues. Trimming took 4 bases from V and 2 from J; bases not matched to a gene: 7. In DNA form, the CDR3 reads TGTGCCAGCAGCTCCGGGACTAGCGCTTTAAACACCGGGGAGCTGTTTTTT. Translated, it gives CASSSGTSALNTGELFF.

This clone showed up just a few times. The V call is TRBV7-9, the J call TRBJ2-1, with a possible D match to TRBD1 (5 bases). The V gene lost 5 bases and the J gene lost 8 bases, with 13 bases spanning the gap. The germline V gene has CDR1 SEHNR and CDR2 FQNEAQ (reference sequence). The CDR3 sequence is 13 residues long. CDR3 coding DNA: TGTGCCAGCAGCCGAAATGCAGGGCATGAGCAGTTCTTC. Its protein product is CASSRNAGHEQFF.

The V and J genes are TRBV19 and TRBJ2-7, with 9 bases that match TRBD1. This CDR3 spans 15 amino acids. CDR1 and CDR2 (germline): LNHDA, SQIVND (reference sequence). V lost 4 bases, J lost 5 bases, and 9 bases stayed unmatched. The CDR3 nucleotides are TGTGCCAGTAGTACCCCCGGGACAGGGTTGGACGAGCAGTACTTC. Translating gives CASSTPGTGLDEQYF. Based on the CDR3 plus reference TRBV19 and TRBJ2-7, the full variable domain is DGGITQSPKYLFRKEGQNVTLSCEQNLNHDAMYWYRQDPGQGLRLIYYSQIVNDFQKGDIAEGYSVSREKKESFPLTVTSAQKNPTAFYLCASSTPGTGLDEQYFGPGTRLTVT.

The CDR3 nucleotides read TGTGCCAGCAGTTTTCGGGGTTGGGATCAGCCCCAGCATTTT. It encodes CASSFRGWDQPQHF. The rearrangement links TRBV27 to TRBJ1-5; D gene ambiguous. Looked up from germline, CDR1 is MNHEY and CDR2 is SMNVEV (reference sequence). The V end lost 3 bases, the J end lost 5 bases, and 11 bases lay between the germline ends. The CDR3 spans 14 residues.